These 29 T cell receptor beta chains were all obtained from the same sample, sequenced in a study of T cell repertoires in cytomegalovirus infection. No antigen has been identified for these receptors. From the reads, TCRdb called clonotypes with MiXCR, one entry per CDR3 protein. The sample has around 900,000 distinct CDR3 sequences; about 33% are singletons. The sample here was cultured CD8+ T cells from PBMCs, taken from culture after CMV antigen stimulation. The receptors originated from a human donor in good health (CMV status not recorded). Some clones in this sample may be carry-over from other donors' samples.

To note about this clonotype: A read error may account for a junction end that differs from germline. V and J are TRBV4-1 and TRBJ1-6; D possibly corresponds to TRBD1 (5 bases). The germline gives CDR1 MGHRA, CDR2 YSYEKL. The CDR3 covers 16 residues. CDR3 sequence reads: CASSQTASSYNSPLHF. Here the CDR3 DNA reads TGTGCCAGCAGCCAGACAGCGAGCTCCTATAATTCACCCCTCCACTTT.

The rearrangement links TRBV4-1 to TRBJ2-7; 9 bases are a match to TRBD1. CDR3 length: 15 residues. V dropped 5 bases and J dropped 7; count of bases not matched to a gene: 12. The germline V gene has CDR1 MGHRA and CDR2 YSYEKL. The CDR3 is CASSLPGTGLDEQYF. The CDR3 DNA reads as TGCGCCAGCAGCTTACCCGGGACAGGGCTCGATGAGCAGTACTTC.

In this sample, this clonotype turned up a few times. The chain couples TRBV5-5 to TRBJ1-1, with 7 bases aligning to TRBD1. The J segment lost 4 bases and the V segment lost 4 bases, leaving 10 bases of the junction unmatched. This CDR3 region has 15 residues. Germline loops: CDR1 SGHKS, CDR2 YYEKEE (reference sequence). In DNA, the CDR3 is TGTGCCAGCAGCCCAACCCCGACAGGGTCCACTGAAGCTTTCTTT. Its translation is CASSPTPTGSTEAFF.

This clonotype was counted a few times. CDR3 DNA: TGTGCCAGCAGCTTAGGACCCCCTTTTACAGGGGCCAATCAGCCCCAGCATTTT. It encodes CASSLGPPFTGANQPQHF. The V call is TRBV7-9, the J call TRBJ1-5; 7 bases fit TRBD1. Germline V gene data show CDR1 as SEHNR and CDR2 as FQNEAQ (reference sequence). After removal of 1 base from V and 3 bases from J, the junction contained 12 bases not matched to a gene. The CDR3 totals 18 residues.

Notes on this clonotype: A junction boundary mismatches the germline segment, possibly from a read error. The gene calls are TRBV7-4 and TRBJ1-5; possibly TRBD1 for D (5 bases). The length of the CDR3 is 15 residues. Germline V gene sequence: CDR1 SGHVT, CDR2 SQSDAQ. CDR3 region: CANSPPDSLNQPQHF. The CDR3 coding sequence is TGTGCCAACAGCCCCCCAGACAGTTTAAATCAGCCCCAGCATTTT.

As to this clonotype: The junction departs from the called germline gene at one end, perhaps through a read error. The chain links TRBV19 to TRBJ1-1; weak D call: TRBD1 (5 bases). This CDR3 has 18 amino acids. Germline V CDR1 and CDR2: LNHDA, SQIVND (reference sequence). The CDR3 sequence: CTSSAITANRRDDTEAFF. CDR3 sequence (DNA): TGTACCAGTAGTGCTATAACCGCCAACAGGAGGGATGACACTGAAGCTTTCTTT.

The chain combines TRBV4-1 with TRBJ1-5; D might be TRBD1 (5 bases). With 0 bases removed from V and 7 bases from J, the gap between germline ends came to 16 bases. Germline V gene lookup returns CDR1 MGHRA and CDR2 YSYEKL. The CDR3 consists of 16 residues. In DNA form, the CDR3 reads TGCGCCAGCAGCCAAGATAGTCCAGGGTACGGGCAGCCCCAGCATTTT. Protein product: CASSQDSPGYGQPQHF.

The chain couples TRBV7-9 to TRBJ1-4; TRBD1 matches 7 bases. V was clipped by 6 bases and J by 4 bases; unmatched bases: 5. The CDR3 has 14 residues. Germline CDR1 SEHNR, CDR2 FQNEAQ (reference sequence). The CDR3 here is CASRETGDNEKLFF. CDR3 nucleotides: TGTGCCAGCAGGGAAACAGGGGATAATGAAAAACTGTTTTTT.

The chain couples TRBV25-1 to TRBJ1-6; maybe TRBD1 (5 bases). There are 13 residues in the CDR3. Germline CDR1 reads MGHDK; CDR2 reads SYGVNS. V was trimmed by 1 base and J by 9 bases, leaving 7 bases between them. The CDR3 region has the DNA TGTGCCAGCAGTGAATGGAGGGGTTCACCCCTCCACTTT. Its protein is CASSEWRGSPLHF. Based on the CDR3 plus reference TRBV25-1 and TRBJ1-6, the full variable domain is EADIYQTPRYLVIGTGKKITLECSQTMGHDKMYWYQQDPGMELHLIHYSYGVNSTEKGDLSSESTVSRIRTEHFPLTLESARPSHTSQYLCASSEWRGSPLHFGNGTRLTVT.

The chain employs TRBV6-5 and TRBJ2-1; no definite D call. The germline CDR1 and CDR2 sequences are MNHEY and SVGAGI. The CDR3 length is 15 residues. V was shortened by 5 bases and J by 4 bases, with 15 bases between the two germline ends. The CDR3 DNA reads as TGTGCCAGCAGTCCAGAGGTTTTAGAGTACAATGAGCAGTTCTTC. Amino acids: CASSPEVLEYNEQFF.

This clonotype showed up just a few times. The chain has TRBV10-3 and TRBJ1-1; 7 bases line up with TRBD1. The V segment lost 6 bases and the J segment 3 bases; nucleotides outside the gene matches: 7. CDR3 length: 14 residues. Germline CDR1 and CDR2: ENHRY and SYGVKD. Here the CDR3 reads CAIRDRARDTEAFF. In DNA form, the CDR3 reads TGTGCCATCAGAGACAGGGCGCGGGACACTGAAGCTTTCTTT.

This clonotype was seen more than once but under ten times. The chain has TRBV4-1 and TRBJ2-2; D may correspond to TRBD1 or TRBD2 (6 bases each). V gave up 0 bases and J gave up 5 bases, with 13 bases separating them. This CDR3 spans 16 amino acids. CDR1 is MGHRA and CDR2 is YSYEKL in the germline V gene. The CDR3 loop reads CASSQELTGATGELFF. DNA for the CDR3: TGCGCCAGCAGCCAAGAGCTGACGGGGGCAACCGGGGAGCTGTTTTTT.

Regarding this clonotype: An end of the junction does not agree with germline; a read error may underlie this. The V call is TRBV15, the J call TRBJ1-2, with D tentatively TRBD1 (6 bases). Germline V gives CDR1 LNHNV, CDR2 YYDKDF (reference sequence). This CDR3 has 17 residues. The CDR3 DNA reads as TGTGCCACCAGCAGAGATCGGGGTAGGGGGGTAAGCGGCGGCTACGCCTTC. Amino acid sequence: CATSRDRGRGVSGGYAF.

The chain couples TRBV7-6 to TRBJ1-1, with 9 bases that match TRBD1. The CDR3 is made up of 16 amino acids. The germline CDR1 and CDR2 sequences are SGHVS and FNYEAQ. Germline trimming cut 5 bases from V and 4 bases from J; bases unmatched to any gene: 11. As DNA, the CDR3 is TGTGCCAGCAGCGGCCACTGGACAGGGGAGGTCACTGAAGCTTTCTTT. Translating gives CASSGHWTGEVTEAFF.

The CDR3 loop reads CAISDPGEGSPAYNEQFF. The CDR3, as DNA: TGTGCCATCAGTGACCCCGGAGAAGGCAGTCCTGCCTACAATGAGCAGTTCTTC. This chain joins TRBV10-3 and TRBJ2-1; D gene uncertain. The germline V gene has CDR1 ENHRY and CDR2 SYGVKD. The CDR3 runs 18 residues. Between the trimmed V and J ends, which lost 3 bases and 2 bases, there was a span of 20 bases.

The V and J genes are TRBV27 and TRBJ2-6; D not certain. The CDR3 is made up of 15 amino acids. Per the germline V gene, CDR1 is MNHEY and CDR2 is SMNVEV (reference sequence). V lost 5 bases and J lost 1, with 9 bases in between. The CDR3 sequence is CASSRSGSGANVLTF. The CDR3, as DNA: TGTGCCAGCAGTCGCTCCGGATCTGGGGCCAACGTCCTGACTTTC.

This clonotype has only a few counts. CDR3 DNA sequence: TGTGCCAGCAGCTTAGAGCCTCGTAGCTCCTACAATGAGCAGTTCTTC. It translates to CASSLEPRSSYNEQFF. The rearrangement uses TRBV7-9 and TRBJ2-1; D remains unclear. The CDR3 consists of 16 residues. Trimming left V 1 base short and J 0 bases short, with 10 bases between. CDR1 SEHNR and CDR2 FQNEAQ come from the germline V gene (reference sequence).

The table lists this clonotype with many counts. V is TRBV6-1 and J is TRBJ1-1; D call uncertain. Trimming cost V 8 bases and J 4 bases, with 14 bases left between them. The CDR3 extends over 13 amino acids. Germline CDR1 is MNHNS and CDR2 is SASEGT. The CDR3 loop reads CASSLSPSTEAFF. CDR3 in DNA: TGTGCCAGCTCCCTCAGCCCCAGCACTGAAGCTTTCTTT.

Many counts were recorded for this clonotype. CDR3 nucleotide sequence: TGTGCCAGCAGCCCGGGACGGACAGAGCCCTACAATGAGCAGTTCTTC. Protein: CASSPGRTEPYNEQFF. The rearrangement joins TRBV7-2 to TRBJ2-1; maybe TRBD1 (6 bases). The germline CDR1 and CDR2 sequences are SGHTA and FQGNSA. Trimming removed 5 bases from V and 2 bases from J, with 16 bases in between. This CDR3 is 16 amino acids long.

This chain joins TRBV4-1 and TRBJ2-2; no firm D call. Germline lookup yields CDR1 MGHRA and CDR2 YSYEKL. The ends were cut back, 1 base at V and 5 bases at J, with 11 bases in the middle. This CDR3 is built from 15 residues. This CDR3 reads CASSQVVSFTGELFF. CDR3 bases: TGCGCCAGCAGCCAAGTTGTAAGCTTTACCGGGGAGCTGTTTTTT.

The chain uses TRBV5-5 and TRBJ2-1; 7 positions match TRBD1. V gave up 3 bases and J gave up 5 bases; unmatched junction bases: 8. From germline, CDR1 is SGHKS and CDR2 YYEKEE (reference sequence). This CDR3 region has 15 residues. The CDR3 reads CASSSPGQKNNEQFF. The CDR3 nucleotides read TGTGCCAGCAGCTCCCCGGGACAGAAAAACAATGAGCAGTTCTTC.

This clonotype was seen only a few times. The V and J genes are TRBV5-1 and TRBJ2-2; D not resolved. Trimming pared 4 bases from V and 6 bases from J, leaving 10 bases between. Germline values: CDR1 SGHRS, CDR2 YFSETQ. CDR3 size: 13 residues. CDR3 loop: CASSPTPAGELFF. In nucleotides, the CDR3 is TGCGCCAGCAGCCCGACGCCGGCCGGGGAGCTGTTTTTT.

This clonotype was observed a few times. CDR3 in amino acids: CASSLIQPPGTEAFF. The CDR3 DNA reads as TGTGCCAGCAGTTTAATACAGCCGCCGGGCACTGAAGCTTTCTTT. This chain joins TRBV12-3 or TRBV12-4 and TRBJ1-1; the D is unclear. V lost 2 bases to trimming and J lost 4 bases, with 14 bases between them. The CDR3 consists of 15 residues.

This clonotype was recorded a few times. The chain carries TRBV27 and TRBJ2-5, with D tentatively TRBD1 (7 bases). V lost 0 bases and J lost 2, with 13 bases in between. Germline V gene sequence: CDR1 MNHEY, CDR2 SMNVEV (reference sequence). This CDR3 comprises 16 residues. The CDR3 nucleotides are TGTGCCAGCAGTTTATCGCCGGGGGACAGACAAGAGACCCAGTACTTC. Protein product: CASSLSPGDRQETQYF.

The chain couples TRBV7-9 to TRBJ2-2; D could derive from TRBD1 or TRBD2 (6 bases each). Trimming shortened V by 7 bases and J by 6 bases, and 21 bases separated the two germline ends. The CDR3 is made up of 16 amino acids. Germline-derived CDR1 and CDR2 are SEHNR and FQNEAQ (reference sequence). DNA for the CDR3: TGTGCCAGCACCAACAACCGGGACGGGGGCTCCGGGGAGCTGTTTTTT. As protein: CASTNNRDGGSGELFF.

This clonotype occurred many times. The V call is TRBV6-1, the J call TRBJ2-2, with D unresolved. CDR1 is MNHNS, CDR2 SASEGT, per germline. Trimming pared 5 bases from V and 6 bases from J, leaving 19 bases between. The CDR3 runs to 16 residues. CDR3 coding DNA: TGTGCCAGCAGTTTTAGTAGCCCCCCGGTCGCCGGGGAGCTGTTTTTT. Translated, it gives CASSFSSPPVAGELFF.

This chain connects TRBV2 to TRBJ2-1, with 11 bases lining up with TRBD1. The CDR3 runs to 15 residues. Germline V gene sequence: CDR1 SNHLY, CDR2 FYNNEI. Losses at the gene ends were 4 bases for V and 7 bases for J; bases not matched to a gene: 6. DNA for the CDR3: TGTGCCAGCAGTGGCTTGGACAGGGGGCTGAATGAGCAGTTCTTC. This codes for CASSGLDRGLNEQFF.

This clonotype showed up just a few times. The gene calls are TRBV12-3 or TRBV12-4 and TRBJ2-3; 9 bases align to TRBD2. The junction had 9 bases not matched to a gene; V was cut back by 3 bases and J by 2 bases. CDR3 length: 17 residues. CDR3: CASSFSYSGGYTDTQYF. The CDR3 DNA reads TGTGCCAGCAGTTTTTCCTACAGCGGGGGGTACACAGATACGCAGTATTTT.

The chain uses TRBV2 and TRBJ2-1, with 7 bases that match TRBD2. V gave up 8 bases and J gave up 7 bases; unmatched junction bases: 11. Germline values: CDR1 SNHLY, CDR2 FYNNEI. The CDR3 is 14 amino acids. Here the CDR3 DNA reads TGTGCCAGCTATGGCGCGCCGCGGGAGAATGAGCAGTTCTTC. It codes for CASYGAPRENEQFF.